This TCR beta chain appears in the sequencing data of a study of tumor-infiltrating lymphocytes in localized non-small cell lung cancer. For the study at large: The cohort mixed smokers and never-smokers, several histologies, and some post-neoadjuvant-chemotherapy samples. Tumor tissue and non-adjacent uninvolved lung came from each patient. Points from the study as a whole: Only some patients had TCR sequencing, depending on available tissue. TCRbeta sequencing showed higher T cell infiltration in tumors than uninvolved lung.

Repertoires were generated with immunoSEQ multiplex PCR, while TCRdb's copy carries only in-frame clones and drops some. The repertoire holds some 9,300 clones, with 70% to 85% as singletons. A word on this clone: As yet, its antigen is unknown.

Germline loops: CDR1 SGHNT, CDR2 YYREEE (reference sequence). Trimming cost V 1 base and J 9 bases, with 11 bases left between them. The CDR3 length is 13 residues. The sequencing sample was made of lung tumor tissue. This TCR was recovered from a human donor with non-small cell lung cancer. This chain links TRBV5-4 with TRBJ2-1; a weak D match, TRBD2 (5 bases). The CDR3 spells CASSLTESGEQFF. CDR3 DNA sequence: TGTGCCAGCAGCTTGACAGAGAGCGGTGAGCAGTTCTTC.